One and the same sample provided the 28 T cell receptor beta chains below, sequenced in a study of T cell clonality in common variable immunodeficiency. TCRdb's table, derived via immunoSEQ multiplex PCR, lists solely in-frame clones and lacks some. The record shows tens of thousands of clones for this sample, with no singletons present. The material sequenced was peripheral blood mononuclear cells. The receptor set was obtained from a person aged 18 to 75 in good health.

This clone has a count of ten or more. The read comes to an end 3 residues before the CDR3 does, leaving the germline J gene to fill in the end. V gene TRBV11-2 combines with J gene TRBJ2-3; possibly TRBD1 for D (5 bases). CDR1 and CDR2 from the germline V gene are SGHAT and FQNNGV. V lost 8 bases to trimming and J lost 8 bases, with 20 bases between them. This CDR3 contains 14 residues. Partial CDR3 DNA: TGTGCCAGCGGACACACAGATTTTGGCGGTACG. This encodes CASGHTDFGGT. The full CDR3 sequence reads CASGHTDFGGTQYF.

This clone was recorded many times. Read sequence stops 3 residues before the CDR3 end, and the germline J gene provides the missing end. This sequence joins TRBV4-2 and TRBJ2-5, with D hard to call. Trimming removed 0 bases at V and 1 base at J, with 12 bases between. Germline assignment: CDR1 LGHNA and CDR2 YNFKEQ. The CDR3 runs 16 residues. The chain's CDR3 is CASSQDLAGVQETQYF. Incomplete CDR3 DNA: TGTGCCAGCAGCCAAGACTTGGCAGGCGTCCAAGAGACC.

This clone showed up many times. The read terminates 3 residues ahead of where the CDR3 ends, so the germline J gene completes it. The genes are TRBV6-2 or TRBV6-3 and TRBJ2-1, with 9 bases that match TRBD2. CDR1 and CDR2 (germline): MNHEY, SVGEGT. The V and J ends lost 10 bases and 8 bases, in that order; junction bases with no gene match: 15. The CDR3 sequence is 15 residues long. Here the CDR3 reads CATDVDLAGLDEQFF. Partial CDR3 DNA: TGTGCCACCGACGTTGACCTAGCGGGATTGGATGAG.

This clone was seen ten or more times. From the germline J gene comes the end of the CDR3, since the read stops 3 residues before it. The rearrangement joins TRBV7-9 to TRBJ2-2; no reliable D call. Germline-derived CDR1 and CDR2 are SEHNR and FQNEAQ (reference sequence). The V end was cut by 5 bases, the J end by 3 bases, with 10 bases between. The CDR3 is 14 amino acids. This CDR3 reads CASSHDWDTGELFF. Incomplete CDR3 DNA: TGTGCCAGCAGCCACGACTGGGACACCGGGGAG.

This clone occurred a few times. The CDR3 extends 3 residues past the end of the read, so its final part is completed from the germline J gene. The chain uses TRBV30 and TRBJ2-2; TRBD1 is a possible D gene (6 bases). This CDR3 is 12 amino acids long. Germline lookup yields CDR1 GTSNPN and CDR2 SVGIG (reference sequence). CDR3 loop: CAWTGDTRTLFF. The sequenced part of the CDR3 DNA is TGTGCCTGGACCGGGGACACCAGGACG.

This clone occurred many times. Sequencing ends 3 residues short of the CDR3 end; the germline J gene provides the rest. V and J are TRBV20-1 and TRBJ2-1; D perhaps matches TRBD2 (6 bases). V was cut by 2 bases and J by 4 bases, with 12 bases left in between. The CDR3 covers 14 residues. Germline assignment: CDR1 DFQATT and CDR2 SNEGSKA (reference sequence). The CDR3 DNA, read in part, is TGCAGTGCTAGACACGGGACTCGGTACAATGAG. This sequence encodes CSARHGTRYNE. The whole CDR3 region reads CSARHGTRYNEQFF.

This clone occurred many times. The DNA ends 3 residues before the CDR3 does, and the rest of the CDR3 is filled in from the germline J gene. At the DNA level, this CDR3 is encoded by other sequences in the same sample as well. V and J are TRBV5-1 and TRBJ2-7; TRBD1 is a possible D gene (6 bases). This CDR3 contains 13 residues. V was trimmed by 4 bases and J by 2 bases, leaving 10 bases between them. Germline V gene lookup returns CDR1 SGHRS and CDR2 YFSETQ. The DNA read from the CDR3 is TGCGCCAGCAGCCTGGACAGACCCTACGAG. Amino acid sequence: CASSLDRPYE. The CDR3 reads in full as CASSLDRPYEQYF.

This clone was seen at least ten times. Read sequence stops 3 residues before the CDR3 end, and the germline J gene provides the missing end. This chain links TRBV30 with TRBJ2-1; the match to TRBD2 covers 11 bases. Unmatched junction bases numbered 5, after V lost 5 bases and J lost 5 bases. Germline V gene lookup returns CDR1 GTSNPN and CDR2 SVGIG (reference sequence). This CDR3 spans 14 amino acids. The sequenced part of the CDR3 DNA is TGTGCCTGGGCTATGACTAGCGGGGACAATGAG. Protein: CAWAMTSGDNE. The CDR3 as a whole reads CAWAMTSGDNEQFF.

In this sample, this clone turned up a few times. The CDR3 end is not reached by the read, which stops 3 residues before it; the germline J gene fills it in. The V and J genes are TRBV2 and TRBJ2-4; D uncertain. In germline, CDR1 is SNHLY, CDR2 FYNNEI. This CDR3 is 10 amino acids long. The part of the CDR3 DNA that was read is TGTGCCAGCAACAACTATATT. Its protein product is CASNNYI. The whole CDR3 protein is CASNNYIQYF.

This clone was detected ten times or more. The sequenced fragment ends 3 residues before the CDR3 boundary, so the rest is inferred from the germline J gene. The gene calls are TRBV5-1 and TRBJ1-4, with D unclear. The CDR3 consists of 13 residues. CDR1 and CDR2 (germline): SGHRS, YFSETQ. V was cut by 6 bases and J by 5 bases, with 11 bases left in between. Incomplete CDR3 DNA: TGCGCCAGCACGTCAGGTGGGAATGAAAAA. Its translation is CASTSGGNEK. The whole CDR3 is CASTSGGNEKLFF.

This clone was counted at least ten times. The covered CDR3 bases are TGCAGTGCTAGGGGGCGGACGGATAACACTGAA. Protein: CSARGRTDNTE. The whole CDR3 protein reads CSARGRTDNTEAFF. The V call is TRBV20-1, the J call TRBJ1-1; D is perhaps TRBD1 (5 bases). The read ends 3 residues early relative to the CDR3; the germline J gene fills the gap. There are 14 residues in the CDR3. Germline CDR1 DFQATT, CDR2 SNEGSKA (reference sequence). V was trimmed by 3 bases and J by 2 bases, leaving 13 bases between them.

This clone was counted many times. The read ends 3 residues early relative to the CDR3; the germline J gene fills the gap. This chain joins TRBV11-3 and TRBJ2-5; D is unresolved. V dropped 4 bases and J dropped 2 bases, with 8 bases sitting between them. Germline V gene sequence: CDR1 SGHNT, CDR2 YENEEA. The CDR3 loop spans 13 amino acids. The CDR3 protein is CASSYAVQETQYF. CDR3 DNA, as far as it was read: TGTGCCAGCAGCTACGCGGTTCAAGAGACC.

This clone was picked up many times. The sequenced fragment ends 3 residues before the CDR3 boundary, so the rest is inferred from the germline J gene. V is TRBV7-9 and J is TRBJ1-1; maybe TRBD1 (6 bases). The CDR3 is 15 amino acids. Germline CDR1 and CDR2: SEHNR and FQNEAQ (reference sequence). Trimming removed 3 bases from V and 0 bases from J, with 11 bases in between. CDR3 sequence: CASSFWQGMNTEAFF. Partial CDR3 DNA: TGTGCCAGCAGCTTTTGGCAGGGGATGAACACTGAA.

This clone was detected many times. The CDR3 extends 3 residues past the end of the read, so its final part is completed from the germline J gene. The chain recombines TRBV30 with TRBJ2-6; perhaps TRBD1 as D (5 bases). Trimming left V 0 bases short and J 1 base short, with 25 bases between. The CDR3 sequence is 21 residues long. Per the germline V gene, CDR1 is GTSNPN and CDR2 is SVGIG (reference sequence). The CDR3 DNA, read in part, is TGTGCCTGGAGTGTAGAGCAGGGATTAAATGGTTGGAGTTCTGGGGCCAACGTC. Amino acid sequence: CAWSVEQGLNGWSSGANV. The CDR3 in full is CAWSVEQGLNGWSSGANVLTF.

This clone was detected many times. The sequenced fragment ends 3 residues before the CDR3 boundary, so the rest is inferred from the germline J gene. J is TRBJ2-5 and V is TRBV7-9; D ambiguous. The CDR3 totals 11 residues. V lost 4 bases to trimming and J lost 2 bases, with 2 bases between them. CDR1 and CDR2 (germline): SEHNR, FQNEAQ (reference sequence). CDR3 protein: CASSSQETQYF. The DNA read from the CDR3 is TGTGCCAGCAGCTCACAAGAGACC.

There are a few counts of this clone. Read sequence stops 3 residues before the CDR3 end, and the germline J gene provides the missing end. The chain is built from TRBV19 and TRBJ1-2, with D possibly matching TRBD1 (5 bases). CDR1 and CDR2 (germline): LNHDA, SQIVND (reference sequence). This CDR3 spans 14 amino acids. CDR3: CASSTVGVPYDYTF. Partial CDR3 DNA: TGTGCCAGTAGTACTGTAGGGGTCCCCTACGAC.

In its sample, this clone was seen many times. The read terminates 3 residues ahead of where the CDR3 ends, so the germline J gene completes it. The rearrangement joins TRBV5-1 to TRBJ2-2, with a weak D call TRBD1 (5 bases). Trimming left V 3 bases short and J 4 bases short, with 10 bases between. The CDR3 covers 14 residues. Germline-derived CDR1 and CDR2 are SGHRS and YFSETQ. Incomplete CDR3 DNA: TGCGCCAGCAGCTATGGGGCGGTCACCGGGGAG. Its translation is CASSYGAVTGE. Given in full, the CDR3 is CASSYGAVTGELFF.

This clone has at least ten counts. The read stops 3 residues short of the end of the CDR3; the missing end is completed from the germline J gene. V and J are TRBV11-2 and TRBJ2-4; unclear D gene. This CDR3 region has 11 residues. Germline CDR1 reads SGHAT; CDR2 reads FQNNGV. V lost 7 bases and J 6 bases, leaving 7 bases between the germline ends. CDR3 bases read: TGTGCCAGCACCCGCGGAAACATT. As protein: CASTRGNI. The whole CDR3 sequence is CASTRGNIQYF.

This clone showed up many times. The read finishes 3 residues shy of the CDR3 end, and the germline J gene is used to complete it. The gene calls are TRBV20-1 and TRBJ2-3; 13 bases are a match to TRBD2. The CDR3 length is 15 residues. V shed 0 bases, J shed 5 bases, and the junction held 2 bases outside the gene matches. CDR1 and CDR2 from the germline V gene are DFQATT and SNEGSKA (reference sequence). This CDR3 reads CSARDGTSGIDTQYF. Incomplete CDR3 DNA: TGCAGTGCTAGAGATGGGACTAGCGGGATAGATACG.

In this sample, this clone turned up many times. The CDR3 goes on 3 residues after the read ends, and that part is filled in from the germline J gene. This sequence joins TRBV20-1 and TRBJ2-3; 13 nucleotides align to TRBD2. Germline V CDR1 and CDR2: DFQATT, SNEGSKA (reference sequence). The length of the CDR3 is 13 residues. CDR3 bases read: TGCAGTGCTAGTCGGGGACTAGCGGGGTCG. Residues: CSASRGLAGS. The full CDR3 reads CSASRGLAGSQYF.

This clone was seen repeatedly, ten times or more. The read stops 3 residues short of the end of the CDR3; the missing end is completed from the germline J gene. The chain uses TRBV5-1 and TRBJ1-4; weak D call: TRBD1 (6 bases). The germline V and J ends were trimmed by 1 base and 8 bases, with 12 bases remaining between them. The germline CDR1 and CDR2 sequences are SGHRS and YFSETQ. The CDR3 totals 14 residues. CDR3 in amino acids: CASSLKGHGEKLFF. The covered CDR3 bases are TGCGCCAGCAGCTTGAAGGGACATGGGGAAAAA.

In this sample, this clone turned up many times. The read ends 3 residues shy of where the CDR3 ends; the end is completed using the germline J gene. The gene calls are TRBV5-1 and TRBJ2-1; TRBD1 matches 9 bases. CDR3 length: 17 residues. Germline CDR1 and CDR2: SGHRS and YFSETQ. V lost 2 bases to trimming and J lost 5 bases; unmatched junction nucleotides: 11. The CDR3 DNA, read in part, is TGCGCCAGCAGCTTCCCTAGACAGGGGGTTAGAGACAATGAG. Protein sequence: CASSFPRQGVRDNE. From start to end, the CDR3 is CASSFPRQGVRDNEQFF. The complete variable domain, with remaining parts taken from reference TRBV5-1 and TRBJ2-1, reads KAGVTQTPRYLIKTRGQQVTLSCSPISGHRSVSWYQQTPGQGLQFLFEYFSETQRNKGNFPGRFSGRQFSNSRSEMNVSTLELGDSALYLCASSFPRQGVRDNEQFFGPGTRLTVL.

This clone was counted many times. The CDR3 goes on 3 residues after the read ends, and that part is filled in from the germline J gene. The chain is built from TRBV20-1 and TRBJ2-7; TRBD2 agrees at 16 bases. The CDR3 is made up of 15 amino acids. Looked up from germline, CDR1 is DFQATT and CDR2 is SNEGSKA (reference sequence). V was pared by 6 bases and J by 5 bases, with 7 bases of the junction left unmatched. The sequenced CDR3 bases are TGCAGTGCCCTAACTGGGACTAGCGGGGGGGACGAG. Its translation is CSALTGTSGGDE. The CDR3, in full, reads CSALTGTSGGDEQYF.

This clone has ten or more counts. The CDR3 extends 3 residues past the end of the read, so its final part is completed from the germline J gene. V is TRBV29-1 and J is TRBJ2-7, with D possibly TRBD2 on 6 matching bases. The ends were cut back, 7 bases at V and 4 bases at J, with 17 bases in the middle. CDR1 and CDR2 (germline): SQVTM, ANQGSEA. The CDR3 is made up of 13 amino acids. CDR3 bases read: TGCAGCGCTAAGACTAGTCTAGGGTACGAG. Translated, it gives CSAKTSLGYE. The complete CDR3 reads CSAKTSLGYEQYF.

In this sample, this clone turned up many times. Read data end 3 residues before the CDR3 end; the end is taken from the germline J gene. The genes are TRBV5-6 and TRBJ1-1, with 8 bases identical to TRBD1. Losses at the gene ends were 1 base for V and 5 bases for J; bases not matched to a gene: 1. There are 13 residues in the CDR3. The germline gives CDR1 SGHDT, CDR2 YYEEEE. The sequenced part of the CDR3 DNA is TGTGCCAGCAGCTTGACAGGGGGGACTGAA. Protein sequence: CASSLTGGTE. The complete CDR3 sequence is CASSLTGGTEAFF.

This clone was observed at least ten times. Sequencing ends 3 residues short of the CDR3 end; the germline J gene provides the rest. The chain links TRBV7-6 to TRBJ2-7; TRBD2 aligns across 13 bases. With V trimmed by 8 bases and J by 1 base, 8 bases remained unmatched. The CDR3 has 16 residues. CDR1 is SGHVS, CDR2 FNYEAQ, per germline. The covered CDR3 bases are TGTGCCAGCGGTCTAGGGACTAGCGGGGCGTCCTACGAG. Translating it yields CASGLGTSGASYE. The full CDR3 protein is CASGLGTSGASYEQYF.

This clone was counted many times. Read coverage stops 3 residues before the CDR3 terminus; the germline J gene supplies the remainder. The chain joins TRBV30 to TRBJ1-2; the D is unclear. CDR1 is GTSNPN, CDR2 SVGIG, per germline (reference sequence). Between the trimmed V and J ends, which lost 3 bases and 2 bases, there was a span of 19 bases. CDR3 size: 16 residues. The CDR3 DNA, read in part, is TGTGCCTGGAGCCCCAACGAGGGCAACCGAAACTATGGC. Residues: CAWSPNEGNRNYG. From start to end, the CDR3 is CAWSPNEGNRNYGYTF.

As concerns this clone: One base away lies a much larger clone, so this may be a sequencing read error. The read ends 3 residues early relative to the CDR3; the germline J gene fills the gap. This sequence joins TRBV5-1 and TRBJ2-5; D remains unclear. The length of the CDR3 is 15 residues. The V end lost 1 base, the J end lost 0 bases, and 10 bases lay between the germline ends. CDR1 is SGHRS and CDR2 is YFSETQ in the germline V gene. CDR3 region: CASSLLQTDQETQYF. The CDR3 bases that were read are TGCGCCAGCAGCTTGTTACAGACGGACCAAGAGACC.